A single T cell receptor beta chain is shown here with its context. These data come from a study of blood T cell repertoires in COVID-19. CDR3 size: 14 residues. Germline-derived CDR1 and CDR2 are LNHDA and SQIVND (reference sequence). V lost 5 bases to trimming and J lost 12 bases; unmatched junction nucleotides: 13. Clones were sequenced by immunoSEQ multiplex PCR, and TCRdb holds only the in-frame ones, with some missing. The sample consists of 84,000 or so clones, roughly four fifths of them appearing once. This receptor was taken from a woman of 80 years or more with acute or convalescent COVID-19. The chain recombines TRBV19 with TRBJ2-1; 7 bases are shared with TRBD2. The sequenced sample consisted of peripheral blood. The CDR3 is CASSSQPPGEGQFF. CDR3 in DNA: TGTGCCAGTAGTTCTCAACCTCCCGGGGAGGGGCAGTTCTTC.